These 30 T cell receptor beta chains came from one sample sequenced in a study of blood T cell repertoires in COVID-19. Sequencing was performed with immunoSEQ multiplex PCR; in TCRdb, only in-frame clones are kept and a portion is missing. The profile shows over 90,000 clones, around nine tenths of them singletons. Sample: peripheral blood. The receptors here all came from a man between 50 and 59 years old with active or convalescent COVID-19.

The V call is TRBV5-1, the J call TRBJ2-3; 14 nucleotides align to TRBD2. J was trimmed by 5 bases and V by 3 bases; bases with no gene match: 2. CDR1 and CDR2 (germline): SGHRS, YFSETQ. The length of the CDR3 is 15 residues. The CDR3 reads CASSWGLAGEDTQYF. CDR3 DNA sequence: TGCGCCAGCAGCTGGGGACTAGCGGGGGAAGATACGCAGTATTTT.

This chain joins TRBV6-2 or TRBV6-3 and TRBJ1-1; D remains ambiguous. Germline CDR1 reads MNHEY; CDR2 reads SVGEGT. The CDR3 is 15 amino acids. The V and J ends lost 2 bases and 3 bases respectively, with 13 bases between them. CDR3 coding DNA: TGTGCCAGCAGTTACGGTGGCGGGCCCTACACTGAAGCTTTCTTT. This gives the protein CASSYGGGPYTEAFF.

For the CDR3, the DNA is TGTGCCAGCAGCCCGGGACAGGGGAACACTGAAGCTTTCTTT. This codes for CASSPGQGNTEAFF. This rearrangement joins TRBV11-3 to TRBJ1-1, with 9 bases fitting TRBD1. V lost 5 bases and J lost 1; bases outside the gene matches: 2. The germline V gene has CDR1 SGHNT and CDR2 YENEEA. This CDR3 is built from 14 residues.

The chain employs TRBV28 and TRBJ2-5, with D perhaps TRBD2 (7 bases). This CDR3 spans 16 amino acids. Trimming left V 6 bases short and J 1 base short, with 18 bases between. CDR1 MDHEN and CDR2 SYDVKM come from the germline V gene. Here the CDR3 DNA reads TGTGCCAGCAGCCTCTCGGGGGGCAATTTCCAAGAGACCCAGTACTTC. Its protein product is CASSLSGGNFQETQYF.

This clone is a singleton in its sample. This sequence joins TRBV28 and TRBJ1-3; D is undetermined. CDR1 is MDHEN, CDR2 SYDVKM, per germline. The CDR3 totals 14 residues. V dropped 2 bases and J dropped 0 bases, with 5 bases sitting between them. The CDR3: CASSLLRSGNTIYF. CDR3 nucleotide sequence: TGTGCCAGCAGTTTACTCCGCTCTGGAAACACCATATATTTT.

This chain links TRBV4-1 with TRBJ1-3; no clear D. The CDR3 extends over 15 amino acids. The ends were cut back, 0 bases at V and 0 bases at J, with 6 bases in the middle. The germline gives CDR1 MGHRA, CDR2 YSYEKL. The CDR3 loop reads CASSQDFVSGNTIYF. In nucleotides, the CDR3 is TGCGCCAGCAGCCAAGATTTCGTCTCTGGAAACACCATATATTTT.

This clone turned up a few times. The chain links TRBV9 to TRBJ1-6; the D gene is possibly TRBD1 (5 bases). This CDR3 comprises 14 residues. Looked up from germline, CDR1 is SGDLS and CDR2 is YYNGEE. V lost 4 bases and J lost 11, with 16 bases in between. The CDR3, as DNA: TGTGCCAGCAGCCTAGTGGGAGGGGATCCACCCCTCCACTTT. Translating it yields CASSLVGGDPPLHF.

The chain joins TRBV29-1 to TRBJ2-7; D is possibly TRBD1 (5 bases). V dropped 7 bases and J dropped 6 bases, with 25 bases sitting between them. Per the germline V gene, CDR1 is SQVTM and CDR2 is ANQGSEA. This CDR3 has 15 residues. As DNA, the CDR3 is TGCAGCGACATTAAGGGGCAGCGAAGAAGGGGCGAGCAGTACGTC. This sequence encodes CSDIKGQRRRGEQYV.

The J gene is TRBJ1-1, the V gene TRBV11-2; tentatively, D is TRBD1 (6 bases). CDR1 is SGHAT and CDR2 is FQNNGV in the germline V gene. Deletions cut 2 bases from V and 1 base from J, with 11 bases between. The CDR3 spans 15 residues. CDR3 amino acids: CASSLIRGTNTEAFF. CDR3 DNA sequence: TGTGCCAGCAGCTTAATAAGGGGGACGAACACTGAAGCTTTCTTT. Full variable domain (missing parts from reference TRBV11-2 and TRBJ1-1): EAGVAQSPRYKIIEKRQSVAFWCNPISGHATLYWYQQILGQGPKLLIQFQNNGVVDDSQLPKDRFSAERLKGVDSTLKIQPAKLEDSAVYLCASSLIRGTNTEAFFGQGTRLTVV.

The chain joins TRBV3-1 (or the pseudogene TRBV3-2) to TRBJ1-5; D may be TRBD1 (5 bases). Trimming took 0 bases from V and 0 from J, leaving 15 bases between them. This CDR3 comprises 18 residues. Germline V gives CDR1 LGHDT, CDR2 YNNKEL (reference sequence). Here the CDR3 reads CASSQDREGISSNQPQHF. The CDR3 DNA sequence: TGTGCCAGCAGCCAAGACAGGGAAGGGATTTCTAGCAATCAGCCCCAGCATTTT.

The V and J genes are TRBV2 and TRBJ2-6, with D unresolved. V lost 4 bases to trimming and J lost 0 bases, with 7 bases between them. The CDR3 is 15 amino acids. Germline-derived CDR1 and CDR2 are SNHLY and FYNNEI. The DNA of the CDR3 is TGTGCCAGCAGTGTGGAGAGCTCTGGGGCCAACGTCCTGACTTTC. It codes for CASSVESSGANVLTF.

In its sample, this clone was seen once. The chain joins TRBV7-6 to TRBJ2-3; 10 nucleotides align to TRBD2. This CDR3 contains 16 residues. The trim removed 3 bases at V and 5 bases at J, leaving 8 bases unmatched. Germline V gene sequence: CDR1 SGHVS, CDR2 FNYEAQ. CDR3 sequence (DNA): TGTGCCAGCAGCTTGAGAGCGGGGGGGCCGAAAGATACGCAGTATTTT. Translating it yields CASSLRAGGPKDTQYF.

V is TRBV19 and J is TRBJ2-1, with 7 bases identical to TRBD1. This CDR3 is 15 amino acids long. Trimming removed 7 bases from V and 6 bases from J; junction bases left unmatched: 12. Germline CDR1 and CDR2: LNHDA and SQIVND (reference sequence). CDR3 amino acids: CASIPGTENFNEQFF. For the CDR3, the DNA is TGTGCCAGTATCCCCGGGACAGAAAACTTCAATGAGCAGTTCTTC.

The chain combines TRBV27 with TRBJ2-7; D is perhaps TRBD2 (7 bases). The CDR3 extends over 14 amino acids. V was shortened by 5 bases and J by 5 bases, with 16 bases between the two germline ends. CDR1 is MNHEY and CDR2 is SMNVEV in the germline V gene (reference sequence). The CDR3 DNA reads as TGTGCCAGCAGTACCGGGACGGGGGGCCACGAGCAGTACTTC. It codes for CASSTGTGGHEQYF.

This clone has just one count. The V call is TRBV5-1, the J call TRBJ2-5, with D perhaps TRBD1 (6 bases). The germline V and J ends were trimmed by 1 base and 6 bases, with 13 bases remaining between them. The CDR3 covers 14 residues. Germline V CDR1 and CDR2: SGHRS, YFSETQ. The CDR3 sequence: CASSLLTGAQTQYF. Here the CDR3 DNA reads TGCGCCAGCAGCTTGCTGACAGGCGCTCAGACCCAGTACTTC.

This chain joins TRBV28 and TRBJ1-2, with 7 bases that match TRBD1. The germline V gene has CDR1 MDHEN and CDR2 SYDVKM. V lost 3 bases and J lost 5; bases outside the gene matches: 9. This CDR3 is built from 15 residues. CDR3 amino acids: CASSFWDRLRYGYTF. The DNA for the CDR3 is TGTGCCAGCAGTTTCTGGGACAGACTCCGATATGGCTACACCTTC.

The CDR3 protein is CASSYGQGRAYEQYF. DNA of the CDR3: TGTGCCAGCAGTTACGGACAGGGGAGGGCCTACGAGCAGTACTTC. The V call is TRBV6-5, the J call TRBJ2-7, with 9 bases matching TRBD1. The germline V gene encodes CDR1 MNHEY and CDR2 SVGAGI. This CDR3 is 15 amino acids long. V was pared by 2 bases and J by 2 bases, with 4 bases of the junction left unmatched.

The V and J genes are TRBV7-2 and TRBJ2-7, with 12 bases that match TRBD2. CDR3 length: 16 amino acids. V gave up 0 bases and J gave up 4 bases; unmatched junction bases: 4. Germline V CDR1 and CDR2: SGHTA, FQGNSA. CDR3 amino acids: CASSLAASGGGYEQYF. The CDR3 DNA sequence: TGTGCCAGCAGCTTAGCGGCTAGCGGGGGGGGGTACGAGCAGTACTTC.

This chain links TRBV11-2 with TRBJ2-1; 11 bases align to TRBD1. J lost 6 bases, V lost 0 bases, and 10 bases had no gene match. The CDR3 has 18 residues. CDR1 is SGHAT, CDR2 FQNNGV, per germline. CDR3 coding DNA: TGTGCCAGCAGCTTAGAATCGGGACAGGGGGGCCGGGTCAATGAGCAGTTCTTC. Translation gives CASSLESGQGGRVNEQFF.

V and J are TRBV2 and TRBJ2-2; possible D gene TRBD2, 5 bases. The CDR3 is 12 amino acids. Germline CDR1 and CDR2: SNHLY and FYNNEI. Trimming took off 6 bases at V and 3 bases at J, with 5 bases between the two ends. The CDR3 DNA sequence: TGTGCCAGCAGCGGGGACACCGGGGAGCTGTTTTTT. Translated, it gives CASSGDTGELFF.

This rearrangement joins TRBV5-1 to TRBJ1-2; 8 nucleotides line up with TRBD1. The ends lost 4 bases at V and 3 bases at J; junction bases unmatched: 5. This CDR3 is built from 14 residues. From germline, CDR1 is SGHRS and CDR2 YFSETQ. CDR3 amino acids: CASSTGQGHYGYTF. The DNA for the CDR3 is TGCGCCAGCAGCACAGGACAGGGCCACTATGGCTACACCTTC.

CDR3 amino acids: CASRGDTDTQYF. DNA of the CDR3: TGTGCCAGCAGAGGGGACACAGATACGCAGTATTTT. The chain has TRBV6-5 and TRBJ2-3, with a tentative D call TRBD1 (5 bases). The CDR3 covers 12 residues. Germline-derived CDR1 and CDR2 are MNHEY and SVGAGI. The V and J ends lost 6 bases and 2 bases respectively, with 6 bases between them.

The rearrangement links TRBV28 to TRBJ1-1, with D possibly TRBD1 on 6 matching bases. CDR1 and CDR2 (germline): MDHEN, SYDVKM. V was clipped by 0 bases and J by 1 base, with 12 bases between them. The CDR3 covers 16 residues. In DNA, the CDR3 is TGTGCCAGCAGTTTATGGGCAGGGGATACGAACACTGAAGCTTTCTTT. Translated: CASSLWAGDTNTEAFF.

The table lists this clone with a count of one. The chain joins TRBV7-8 to TRBJ2-2, with 7 bases identical to TRBD2. The ends lost 6 bases at V and 1 base at J; junction bases unmatched: 8. Looked up from germline, CDR1 is SGHVS and CDR2 is FQNEAQ. This CDR3 is built from 16 residues. The CDR3 DNA sequence: TGTGCCAGCAGATTCTTCGCGGGGGAGAACACCGGGGAGCTGTTTTTT. Translating it yields CASRFFAGENTGELFF.

This chain uses TRBV3-1 (or the pseudogene TRBV3-2) with TRBJ2-7; 8 nucleotides match TRBD2. Trimming took 1 base from V and 4 from J; bases not matched to a gene: 6. This CDR3 spans 15 amino acids. The germline CDR1 and CDR2 sequences are LGHDT and YNNKEL (reference sequence). This CDR3 is CASSQGTSYAYEQYV. As DNA, the CDR3 is TGTGCCAGCAGCCAAGGGACTAGCTATGCTTACGAGCAGTACGTC.

The chain employs TRBV10-3 and TRBJ1-3; 7 positions match TRBD1. Trimming at V came to 6 bases and at J to 0 bases, leaving 5 bases not matched to a gene. Germline V gives CDR1 ENHRY, CDR2 SYGVKD. The CDR3 loop spans 15 amino acids. The CDR3 sequence is CAIRGQSFSGNTIYF. The CDR3, as DNA: TGTGCCATCAGGGGACAGTCCTTCTCTGGAAACACCATATATTTT.

This chain uses TRBV24-1 with TRBJ2-2; 9 bases map to TRBD1. The germline CDR1 and CDR2 sequences are KGHDR and SFDVKD. The CDR3 length is 15 residues. Losses at the gene ends were 4 bases for V and 6 bases for J; bases not matched to a gene: 5. The CDR3 nucleotides are TGTGCCACCAGTGACCGGGACAGGGTTGCCGGGGAGCTGTTTTTT. Translation gives CATSDRDRVAGELFF.

The chain combines TRBV4-3 with TRBJ2-7; TRBD1 agrees at 10 bases. Unmatched junction bases numbered 8, after V lost 5 bases and J lost 1 base. CDR3 length: 16 residues. Germline V CDR1 and CDR2: LGHNA, YSLEER. The CDR3, as DNA: TGCGCCAGCAGCTTCTCCGGGACAGGGGAATCCTACGAGCAGTACTTC. Translating it yields CASSFSGTGESYEQYF.

The rearrangement uses TRBV28 and TRBJ2-3, with TRBD1 identical over 8 bases. V shed 5 bases, J shed 5 bases, and the junction held 9 bases outside the gene matches. Germline V CDR1 and CDR2: MDHEN, SYDVKM. The CDR3 runs 15 residues. In DNA, the CDR3 is TGTGCCAGCAGTCTCTCGGGGACAGGCCTAGATACGCAGTATTTT. It is translated as CASSLSGTGLDTQYF.

In this sample, this clone turned up a few times. The J gene is TRBJ1-3, the V gene TRBV7-2; D gene ambiguous. This CDR3 contains 14 residues. The germline gives CDR1 SGHTA, CDR2 FQGNSA. V was shortened by 5 bases and J by 0 bases, with 8 bases between the two germline ends. Here the CDR3 DNA reads TGTGCCAGCAGCCTCGGGATCTCTGGAAACACCATATATTTT. Translated, it gives CASSLGISGNTIYF.